These 14 T cell receptor beta chains came from one sample sequenced in a study of blood T cell repertoires in COVID-19. The repertoire was sequenced with immunoSEQ multiplex PCR; TCRdb's copy has only in-frame clones and lacks some. The sample holds about 250,000 clones, around 83% seen once. Sequencing was carried out using peripheral blood. These receptors all stem from an elderly man with acute or convalescent COVID-19.

Notes on this clone: Other nucleotide sequences from this sample produce the same CDR3. The chain recombines TRBV5-1 with TRBJ2-7, with 7 bases lining up with TRBD2. This CDR3 spans 16 amino acids. J lost 3 bases, V lost 0 bases, and 9 bases had no gene match. Germline V gene data show CDR1 as SGHRS and CDR2 as YFSETQ. CDR3 loop: CASSLAGGTASYEQYF. The CDR3 nucleotides read TGCGCCAGCAGCTTGGCCGGGGGGACCGCTAGCTACGAGCAGTACTTC.

The V and J genes are TRBV5-1 and TRBJ2-7; TRBD1 aligns across 9 bases. Germline V gene lookup returns CDR1 SGHRS and CDR2 YFSETQ. V was clipped by 1 base and J by 7 bases; unmatched bases: 12. This CDR3 region has 16 residues. The CDR3, as DNA: TGCGCCAGCAGCTTGCCGCGGTACAGGGGGCTAGAAGAGCAGTACTTC. It translates to CASSLPRYRGLEEQYF. The whole variable domain, remainder taken from reference TRBV5-1 and TRBJ2-7, is KAGVTQTPRYLIKTRGQQVTLSCSPISGHRSVSWYQQTPGQGLQFLFEYFSETQRNKGNFPGRFSGRQFSNSRSEMNVSTLELGDSALYLCASSLPRYRGLEEQYFGPGTRLTVT.

The chain is built from TRBV5-8 and TRBJ2-7; tentatively, D is TRBD1 (6 bases). CDR1 and CDR2 (germline): SGHTS, YDEGEE. The V end was cut by 5 bases, the J end by 2 bases, with 17 bases between. This CDR3 has 15 residues. The CDR3 region is CASRQAGTLTYEQYF. The CDR3 nucleotides read TGTGCCAGCAGACAAGCCGGGACACTCACCTACGAGCAGTACTTC. Variable domain in full (rest from reference TRBV5-8 and TRBJ2-7): EAGVTQSPTHLIKTRGQQATLRCSPISGHTSVYWYQQALGLGLQFLLWYDEGEERNRGNFPPRFSGRQFPNYSSELNVNALELEDSALYLCASRQAGTLTYEQYFGPGTRLTVT.

This clone was picked up a small number of times. J is TRBJ2-2 and V is TRBV7-9, with D possibly TRBD2 on 5 matching bases. Germline CDR1 is SEHNR and CDR2 is FQNEAQ (reference sequence). This CDR3 is built from 15 residues. Trimming stripped 3 bases from V and 4 bases from J, with 12 bases between. This chain's CDR3 is CASSFSYRGTGELFF. The CDR3 DNA follows: TGTGCCAGCAGCTTCAGCTACCGGGGCACCGGGGAGCTGTTTTTT.

This chain connects TRBV30 to TRBJ1-6; D is ambiguous. Looked up from germline, CDR1 is GTSNPN and CDR2 is SVGIG (reference sequence). The CDR3 is 12 residues long. V shed 1 base and J shed 11 bases, with 9 bases lying between them. The CDR3 DNA sequence: TGTGCCTGGAGTGGCAGCGGGGCACCCCTCCACTTT. Encoded protein: CAWSGSGAPLHF.

This clone has just a few counts. The CDR3 here is CASSFGTLVEQYF. CDR3 DNA sequence: TGTGCCAGCAGCTTCGGGACACTCGTAGAGCAGTACTTC. V usage is TRBV7-9 and J usage is TRBJ2-7, with a weak D call TRBD1 (6 bases). Trimming left V 3 bases short and J 7 bases short, with 13 bases between. The CDR3 consists of 13 residues. Germline V gives CDR1 SEHNR, CDR2 FQNEAQ (reference sequence).

J is TRBJ2-7 and V is TRBV11-2; D possibly corresponds to TRBD2 (5 bases). This CDR3 is built from 16 residues. Germline CDR1 and CDR2: SGHAT and FQNNGV. Trimming left V 5 bases short and J 2 bases short, with 19 bases between. The CDR3 coding sequence is TGTGCCAGCAGCCCACGGGATCACAGAGGAGCCTACGAGCAGTACTTC. Its protein product is CASSPRDHRGAYEQYF. The full variable domain, its missing parts supplied by reference TRBV11-2 and TRBJ2-7, is EAGVAQSPRYKIIEKRQSVAFWCNPISGHATLYWYQQILGQGPKLLIQFQNNGVVDDSQLPKDRFSAERLKGVDSTLKIQPAKLEDSAVYLCASSPRDHRGAYEQYFGPGTRLTVT.

The chain carries TRBV11-2 and TRBJ1-1, with 9 positions matching TRBD1. CDR3 size: 14 residues. Germline-derived CDR1 and CDR2 are SGHAT and FQNNGV. J lost 5 bases, V lost 2 bases, and 3 bases had no gene match. DNA for the CDR3: TGTGCCAGCAGCTTATCAGACAGGGGGACTGAAGCTTTCTTT. Encoded protein: CASSLSDRGTEAFF.

The V and J genes are TRBV5-6 and TRBJ1-2; 8 bases match TRBD1. The CDR3 length is 14 residues. Looked up from germline, CDR1 is SGHDT and CDR2 is YYEEEE. Trimming took 0 bases from V and 5 from J; bases not matched to a gene: 3. CDR3 residues: CASSLAQGAYGYTF. Written as DNA, the CDR3 is TGTGCCAGCAGCTTGGCCCAGGGGGCGTATGGCTACACCTTC.

The genes are TRBV19 and TRBJ2-7; a possible D gene is TRBD2 (6 bases). CDR3 length: 13 amino acids. Germline loops: CDR1 LNHDA, CDR2 SQIVND (reference sequence). V lost 7 bases and J 3 bases, leaving 13 bases between the germline ends. CDR3 amino acids: CASMGGRHYEQYF. For the CDR3, the DNA is TGTGCCAGTATGGGGGGACGGCACTACGAGCAGTACTTC.

The rearrangement links TRBV6-5 to TRBJ1-1, with D tentatively TRBD1 (5 bases). The ends were cut back, 6 bases at V and 3 bases at J, with 11 bases in the middle. CDR1 and CDR2 (germline): MNHEY, SVGAGI. The CDR3 is 13 amino acids. The CDR3 DNA follows: TGTGCCAGCAGGGGGGGAGGGGACACTGAAGCTTTCTTT. Its translation: CASRGGGDTEAFF.

The sample holds one count of this clone. The V call is TRBV6-4, the J call TRBJ1-6; D gene ambiguous. Trimming cost V 9 bases and J 13 bases, with 10 bases left between them. CDR3 length equals 10 residues. Germline CDR1 is MRHNA and CDR2 is SNTAGT. CDR3 coding DNA: TGTGCCAGGGCCGAGCGGCCCCTCCACTTT. This gives the protein CARAERPLHF.

The chain joins TRBV28 to TRBJ1-2; possibly TRBD1 for D (5 bases). V lost 7 bases and J lost 7, with 19 bases in between. The CDR3 extends over 14 amino acids. Germline CDR1 and CDR2: MDHEN and SYDVKM. In DNA form, the CDR3 reads TGTGCCAGCACCTTGCAAGGGGCGCGTAGTGGCTACACCTTC. It is translated as CASTLQGARSGYTF.

This clone appeared a single time. J is TRBJ1-5 and V is TRBV9, with a possible D match to TRBD1 (5 bases). Germline lookup yields CDR1 SGDLS and CDR2 YYNGEE. Trimming removed 3 bases at V and 5 bases at J, with 12 bases between. The CDR3 contains 14 residues. The DNA for the CDR3 is TGTGCCAGCAGCGGGGGTGCAGGGCATCAGCCCCAGCATTTT. This translates into CASSGGAGHQPQHF.